The entry below describes one TCR beta chain. Its target is not known. Method: immunoSEQ multiplex PCR; TCRdb's copy keeps in-frame clones and lacks some. Counted here are roughly 40,000 clones, 95% occurring once; the ten biggest clones make up 0.75% to 1%. The data are from a study of T cell clonotyping in hematopoietic cell transplantation. Study-wide results and caveats: Higher Inverse Simpson Index values in graft donor and pretransplant recipient predicted broader posttransplant TCR diversity.

Germline CDR1 and CDR2: MRHNA and SNTAGT. V lost 5 bases and J 2 bases, leaving 11 bases between the germline ends. CDR3 size: 14 residues. Sample: peripheral blood mononuclear cells. This clonotype originated in a young man in good health. Some clones in this sample may be carry-over from other donors' samples. This chain joins TRBV6-4 and TRBJ2-3; a weak D match, TRBD1 (5 bases). CDR3 nucleotides: TGTGCCAGCAGTCTCGACAGTTCCACAGATACGCAGTATTTT. It specifies CASSLDSSTDTQYF.